The rows below give T cell receptor beta chains drawn from one sample of a study of control samples from healthy donors and cancer patients. Profiled with immunoSEQ multiplex PCR; TCRdb holds only in-frame clones, not every one. The sample lists 150,000 to 200,000 clones; 91% were seen once. The sequenced material came from blood. The receptors stem from a woman between 25 and 40 years old in good health. Both conserved end residues are part of each CDR3. D genes are given only for firm matches. Size is omitted from some rows. Given values are once, few, many or a class for expanded clones.

V	D	J	size	CDR3	DNA
TRBV18	TRBD1	TRBJ2-5	NA	CASSSNPGQGPETQYF	TGTGCCAGCTCATCCAATCCGGGACAGGGACCAGAGACCCAGTACTTC
TRBV30	TRBD1	TRBJ1-6	NA	CALTGEYNSPLHF	TGTGCCTTGACAGGGGAGTATAATTCACCCCTCCACTTT
TRBV6-1	TRBD1	TRBJ1-4	NA	CASSHRTGTNEKLFF	TGTGCCAGCAGTCACCGGACAGGGACTAATGAAAAACTGTTTTTT
TRBV24-1	NA	TRBJ2-2	NA	CATSGHEVANTGELFF	TGTGCCACCAGTGGGCATGAGGTAGCGAACACCGGGGAGCTGTTTTTT
TRBV7-9	TRBD1	TRBJ1-5	NA	CASSPGTGGFNQPQHF	TGTGCCAGCAGCCCAGGGACAGGGGGCTTCAATCAGCCCCAGCATTTT
TRBV9	TRBD1	TRBJ1-5	NA	CASSRDRAGQPQHF	TGTGCCAGCAGTAGGGACAGGGCGGGTCAGCCCCAGCATTTT
TRBV30	TRBD2	TRBJ2-1	NA	CAWSVPPSGYNEQFF	TGTGCCTGGAGTGTACCCCCTAGCGGCTACAATGAGCAGTTCTTC
TRBV9	NA	TRBJ1-4	NA	CASSFGQNTNEKLFF	TGTGCCAGCAGCTTTGGACAGAATACTAATGAAAAACTGTTTTTT
TRBV7-8	NA	TRBJ2-2	NA	CASSQRSTGELFF	TGTGCCAGCAGCCAGCGGTCGACCGGGGAGCTGTTTTTT
TRBV7-2	TRBD1	TRBJ2-7	NA	CASSLAYLSDRGYEQYF	TGTGCCAGCAGCTTAGCGTATTTATCGGACAGGGGCTACGAGCAGTACTTC
TRBV4-2	TRBD1	TRBJ1-3	once	CASSLQTGGGNTIYF	TGTGCCAGCAGCCTCCAGACAGGGGGGGGAAACACCATATATTTT